This T cell receptor (beta chain) was recorded in a study of cytomegalovirus exposure and HLA in healthy donors. Findings and caveats of the study: The authors later found most CMV-associated TCR beta chains appeared HLA-restricted. Likely technical artifact: a cluster of highly shared sequence variants.

Amplification used 60 Vbeta primers and 13 Jbeta primers. Produced via immunoSEQ multiplex PCR; TCRdb's table is partial and in-frame only. The sample holds 150,000 to 200,000 clones, about 86% seen once. V was pared by 5 bases and J by 5 bases, with 11 bases of the junction left unmatched. This CDR3 region has 16 residues. Germline loops: CDR1 MNHEY, CDR2 SMNVEV (reference sequence). Points on this clone: Its antigen is undetermined.

The chain recombines TRBV27 with TRBJ2-1, with 8 bases aligning to TRBD2. The specimen was PBMCs. The TCR sequence derives from a woman aged 18-35 years in good health and CMV-seropositive. The CDR3 nucleotides are TGTGCCAGCAGTGAGGAGGTTGCGGGGGGAAACAATGAGCAGTTCTTC. Translation gives CASSEEVAGGNNEQFF.